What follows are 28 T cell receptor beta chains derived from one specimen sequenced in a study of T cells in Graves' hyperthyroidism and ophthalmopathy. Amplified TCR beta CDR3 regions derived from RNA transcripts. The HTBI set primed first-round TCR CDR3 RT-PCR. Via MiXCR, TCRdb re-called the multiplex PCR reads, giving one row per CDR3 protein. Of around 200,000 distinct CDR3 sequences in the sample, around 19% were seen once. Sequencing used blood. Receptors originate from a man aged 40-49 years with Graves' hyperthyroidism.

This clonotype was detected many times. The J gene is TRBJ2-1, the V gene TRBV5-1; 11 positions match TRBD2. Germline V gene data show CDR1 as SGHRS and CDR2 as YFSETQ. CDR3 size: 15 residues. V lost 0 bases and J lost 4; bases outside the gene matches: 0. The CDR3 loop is CASSLGLAGYNEQFF. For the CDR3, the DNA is TGCGCCAGCAGCTTGGGACTAGCGGGGTACAATGAGCAGTTCTTC.

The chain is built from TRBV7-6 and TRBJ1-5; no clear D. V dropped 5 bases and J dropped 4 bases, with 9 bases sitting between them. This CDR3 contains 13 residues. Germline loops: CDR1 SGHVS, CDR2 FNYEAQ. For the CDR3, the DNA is TGTGCCAGCAGCCGACAAACGAATCAGCCCCAGCATTTT. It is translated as CASSRQTNQPQHF.

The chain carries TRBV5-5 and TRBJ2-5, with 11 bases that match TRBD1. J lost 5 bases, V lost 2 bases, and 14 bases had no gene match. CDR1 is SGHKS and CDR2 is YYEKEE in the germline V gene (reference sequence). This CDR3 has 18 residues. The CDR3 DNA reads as TGTGCCAGCAGCTTAAAACCGGGACAGGGGGGAGAAAGGGAGACCCAGTACTTC. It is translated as CASSLKPGQGGERETQYF. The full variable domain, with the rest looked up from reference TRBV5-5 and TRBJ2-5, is DAGVTQSPTHLIKTRGQQVTLRCSPISGHKSVSWYQQVLGQGPQFIFQYYEKEERGRGNFPDRFSARQFPNYSSELNVNALLLGDSALYLCASSLKPGQGGERETQYFGPGTRLLVL.

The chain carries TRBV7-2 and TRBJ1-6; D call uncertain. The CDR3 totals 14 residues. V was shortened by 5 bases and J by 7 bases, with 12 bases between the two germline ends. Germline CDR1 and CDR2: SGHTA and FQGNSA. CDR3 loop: CASSPTTQNSPLHF. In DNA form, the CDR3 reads TGTGCCAGCAGCCCAACCACACAAAATTCACCCCTCCACTTT.

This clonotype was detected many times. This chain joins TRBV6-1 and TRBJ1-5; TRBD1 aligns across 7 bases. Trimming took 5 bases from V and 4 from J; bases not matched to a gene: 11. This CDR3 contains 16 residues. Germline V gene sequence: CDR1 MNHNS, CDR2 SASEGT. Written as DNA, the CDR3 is TGTGCCAGCAGTCTGACAGGGCCACAGGGTAATCAGCCCCAGCATTTT. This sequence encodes CASSLTGPQGNQPQHF.

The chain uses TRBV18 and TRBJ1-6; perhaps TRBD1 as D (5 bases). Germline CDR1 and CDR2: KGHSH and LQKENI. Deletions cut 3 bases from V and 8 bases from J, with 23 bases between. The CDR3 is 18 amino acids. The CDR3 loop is CASSPRDPNLSGDSPLHF. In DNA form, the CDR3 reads TGTGCCAGCTCACCCAGGGATCCTAACTTATCGGGGGATTCACCCCTCCACTTT.

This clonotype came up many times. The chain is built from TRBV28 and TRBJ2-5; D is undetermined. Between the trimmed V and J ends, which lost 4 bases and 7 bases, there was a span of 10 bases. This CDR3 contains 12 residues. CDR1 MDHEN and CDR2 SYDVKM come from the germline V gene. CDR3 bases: TGTGCCAGCAGTTCGCGTTCAAGGACCCAGTACTTC. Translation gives CASSSRSRTQYF.

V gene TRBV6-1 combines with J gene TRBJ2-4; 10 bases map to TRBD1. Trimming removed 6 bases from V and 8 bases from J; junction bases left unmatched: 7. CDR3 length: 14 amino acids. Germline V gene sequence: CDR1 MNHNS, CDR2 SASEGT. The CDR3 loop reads CASRTPGQGHIQYF. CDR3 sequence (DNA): TGTGCCAGCAGAACTCCGGGACAGGGGCACATTCAGTACTTC.

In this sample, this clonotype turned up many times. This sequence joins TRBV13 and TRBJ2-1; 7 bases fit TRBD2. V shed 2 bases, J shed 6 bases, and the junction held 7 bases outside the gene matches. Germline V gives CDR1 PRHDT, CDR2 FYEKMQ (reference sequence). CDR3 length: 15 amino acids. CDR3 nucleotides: TGTGCCAGCAGCTTATTCGCGGGGGAGGCCAATGAGCAGTTCTTC. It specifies CASSLFAGEANEQFF.

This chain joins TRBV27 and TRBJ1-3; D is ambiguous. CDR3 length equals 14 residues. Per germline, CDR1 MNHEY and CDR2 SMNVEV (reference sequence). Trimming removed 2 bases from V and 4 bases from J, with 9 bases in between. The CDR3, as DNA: TGTGCCAGCAGTTTAAAGGGTGGCGGAAACACCATATATTTT. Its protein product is CASSLKGGGNTIYF.

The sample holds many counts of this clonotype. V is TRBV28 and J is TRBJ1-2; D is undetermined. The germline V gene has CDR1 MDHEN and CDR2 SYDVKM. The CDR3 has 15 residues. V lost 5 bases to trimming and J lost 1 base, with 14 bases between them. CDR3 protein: CASSPGRGDNYGYTF. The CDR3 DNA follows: TGTGCCAGCAGTCCCGGGCGAGGCGATAACTATGGCTACACCTTC.

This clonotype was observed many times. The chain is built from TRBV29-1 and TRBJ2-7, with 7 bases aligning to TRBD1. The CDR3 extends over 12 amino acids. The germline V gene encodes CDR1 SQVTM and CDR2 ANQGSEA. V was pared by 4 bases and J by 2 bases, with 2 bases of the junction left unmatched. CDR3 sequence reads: CSVGGQTYEQYF. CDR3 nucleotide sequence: TGCAGCGTTGGGGGACAGACCTACGAGCAGTACTTC.

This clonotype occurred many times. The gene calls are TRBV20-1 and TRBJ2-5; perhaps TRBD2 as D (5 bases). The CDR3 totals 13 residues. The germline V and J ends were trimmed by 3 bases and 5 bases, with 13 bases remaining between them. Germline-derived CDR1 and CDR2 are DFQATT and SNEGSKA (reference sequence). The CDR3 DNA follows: TGCAGTGCTAGTCGAACTAGGGATGAGACCCAGTACTTC. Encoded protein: CSASRTRDETQYF.

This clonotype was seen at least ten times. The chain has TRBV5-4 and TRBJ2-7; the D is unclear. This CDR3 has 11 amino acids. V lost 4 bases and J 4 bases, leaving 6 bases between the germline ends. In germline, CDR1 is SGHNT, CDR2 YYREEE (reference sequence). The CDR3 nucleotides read TGTGCCAGCAGCACCTATTACGAGCAGTACTTC. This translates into CASSTYYEQYF.

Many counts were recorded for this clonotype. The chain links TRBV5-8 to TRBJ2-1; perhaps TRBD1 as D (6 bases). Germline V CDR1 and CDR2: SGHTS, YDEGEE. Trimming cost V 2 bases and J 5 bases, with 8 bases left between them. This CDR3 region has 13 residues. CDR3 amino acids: CASSFTGNNEQFF. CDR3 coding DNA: TGTGCCAGCAGCTTTACAGGGAACAATGAGCAGTTCTTC. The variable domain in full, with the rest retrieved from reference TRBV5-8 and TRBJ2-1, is EAGVTQSPTHLIKTRGQQATLRCSPISGHTSVYWYQQALGLGLQFLLWYDEGEERNRGNFPPRFSGRQFPNYSSELNVNALELEDSALYLCASSFTGNNEQFFGPGTRLTVL.

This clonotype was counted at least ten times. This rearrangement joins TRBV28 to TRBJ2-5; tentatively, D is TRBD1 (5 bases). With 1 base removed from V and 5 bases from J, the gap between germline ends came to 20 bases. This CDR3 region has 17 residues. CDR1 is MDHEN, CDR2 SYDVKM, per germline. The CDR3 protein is CASSLSPPGKQEETQYF. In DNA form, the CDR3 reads TGTGCCAGCAGTTTATCCCCCCCAGGCAAACAGGAGGAGACCCAGTACTTC.

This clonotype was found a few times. The CDR3 sequence: CASSLEGFGNTIYF. The CDR3 DNA follows: TGTGCCAGCAGCTTAGAGGGTTTTGGAAACACCATATATTTT. The chain couples TRBV7-2 to TRBJ1-3; the D is unclear. CDR1 and CDR2 (germline): SGHTA, FQGNSA. The CDR3 spans 14 residues. V lost 1 base to trimming and J lost 3 bases, with 7 bases between them.

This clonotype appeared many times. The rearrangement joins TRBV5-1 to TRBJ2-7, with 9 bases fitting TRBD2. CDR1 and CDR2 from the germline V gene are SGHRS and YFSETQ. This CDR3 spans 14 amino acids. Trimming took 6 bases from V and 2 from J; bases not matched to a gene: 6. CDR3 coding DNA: TGCGCCAGCACCCTAGCGGGGACCCCCTACGAGCAGTACTTC. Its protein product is CASTLAGTPYEQYF.

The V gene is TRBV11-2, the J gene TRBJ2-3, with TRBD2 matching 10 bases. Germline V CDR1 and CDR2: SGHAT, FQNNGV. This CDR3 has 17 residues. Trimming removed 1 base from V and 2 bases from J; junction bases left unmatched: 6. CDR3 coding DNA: TGTGCCAGCAGCTTAGCTAGCGGGAGTGTGTTCACAGATACGCAGTATTTT. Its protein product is CASSLASGSVFTDTQYF.

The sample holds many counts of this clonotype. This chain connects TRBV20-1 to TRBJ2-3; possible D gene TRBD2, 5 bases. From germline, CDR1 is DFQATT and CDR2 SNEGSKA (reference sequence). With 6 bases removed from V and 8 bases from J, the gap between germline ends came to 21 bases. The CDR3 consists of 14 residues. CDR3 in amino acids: CSAPYGVEARTQYF. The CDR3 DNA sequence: TGCAGTGCGCCTTACGGGGTCGAAGCCCGTACGCAGTATTTT.

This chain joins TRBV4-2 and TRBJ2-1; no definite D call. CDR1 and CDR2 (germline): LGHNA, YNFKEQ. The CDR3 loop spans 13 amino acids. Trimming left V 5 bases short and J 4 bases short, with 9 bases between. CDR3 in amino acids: CASSERIYNEQFF. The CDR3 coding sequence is TGTGCCAGCAGCGAACGGATATACAATGAGCAGTTCTTC.

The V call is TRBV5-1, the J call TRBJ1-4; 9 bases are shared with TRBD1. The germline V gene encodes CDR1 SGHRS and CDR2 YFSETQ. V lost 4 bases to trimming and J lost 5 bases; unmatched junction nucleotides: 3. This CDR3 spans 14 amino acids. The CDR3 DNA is TGCGCCAGCAGCGTCGGGACAGGGAATGAAAAACTGTTTTTT. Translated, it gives CASSVGTGNEKLFF.

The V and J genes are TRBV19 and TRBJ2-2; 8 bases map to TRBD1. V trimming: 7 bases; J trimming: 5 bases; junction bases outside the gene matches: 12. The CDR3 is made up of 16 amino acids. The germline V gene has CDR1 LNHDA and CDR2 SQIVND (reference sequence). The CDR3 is CASMPSQGARTGELFF. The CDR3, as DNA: TGTGCCAGTATGCCATCCCAGGGGGCGCGAACCGGGGAGCTGTTTTTT. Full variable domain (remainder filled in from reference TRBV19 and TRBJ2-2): DGGITQSPKYLFRKEGQNVTLSCEQNLNHDAMYWYRQDPGQGLRLIYYSQIVNDFQKGDIAEGYSVSREKKESFPLTVTSAQKNPTAFYLCASMPSQGARTGELFFGEGSRLTVL.

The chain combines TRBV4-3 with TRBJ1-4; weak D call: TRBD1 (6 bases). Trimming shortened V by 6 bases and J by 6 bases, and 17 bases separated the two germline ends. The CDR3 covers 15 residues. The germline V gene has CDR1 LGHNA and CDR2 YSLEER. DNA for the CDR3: TGCGCCAGCAGGACCCTTGGGGGCGGAGATGAAAAACTGTTTTTT. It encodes CASRTLGGGDEKLFF.

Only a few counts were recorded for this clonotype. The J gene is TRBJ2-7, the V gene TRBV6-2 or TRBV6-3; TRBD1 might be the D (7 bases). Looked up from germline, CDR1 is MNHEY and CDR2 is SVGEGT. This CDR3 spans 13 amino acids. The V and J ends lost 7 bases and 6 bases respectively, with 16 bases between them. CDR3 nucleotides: TGTGCCAGCAATGACAGGGTCGGGGGCGAGCAGTACTTC. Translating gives CASNDRVGGEQYF.

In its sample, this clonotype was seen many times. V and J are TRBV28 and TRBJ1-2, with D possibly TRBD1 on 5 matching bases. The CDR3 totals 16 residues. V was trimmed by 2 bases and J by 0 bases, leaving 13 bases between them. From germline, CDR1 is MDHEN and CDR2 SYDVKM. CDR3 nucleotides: TGTGCCAGCAGTTTAGCTGGGAGGGGAGCTAACTATGGCTACACCTTC. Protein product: CASSLAGRGANYGYTF.

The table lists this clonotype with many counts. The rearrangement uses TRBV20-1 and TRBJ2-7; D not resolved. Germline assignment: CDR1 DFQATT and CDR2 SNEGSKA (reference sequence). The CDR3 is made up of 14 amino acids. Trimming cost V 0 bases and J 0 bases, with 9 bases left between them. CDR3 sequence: CSARDPKSSYEQYF. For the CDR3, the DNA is TGCAGTGCTAGAGATCCGAAGAGCTCCTACGAGCAGTACTTC.

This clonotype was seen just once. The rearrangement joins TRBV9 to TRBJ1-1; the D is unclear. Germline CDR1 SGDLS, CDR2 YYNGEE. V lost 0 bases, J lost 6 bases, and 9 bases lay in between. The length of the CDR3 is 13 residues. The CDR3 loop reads CASSVASRAEAFF. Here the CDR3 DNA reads TGTGCCAGCAGCGTAGCTTCGCGCGCTGAAGCTTTCTTT.